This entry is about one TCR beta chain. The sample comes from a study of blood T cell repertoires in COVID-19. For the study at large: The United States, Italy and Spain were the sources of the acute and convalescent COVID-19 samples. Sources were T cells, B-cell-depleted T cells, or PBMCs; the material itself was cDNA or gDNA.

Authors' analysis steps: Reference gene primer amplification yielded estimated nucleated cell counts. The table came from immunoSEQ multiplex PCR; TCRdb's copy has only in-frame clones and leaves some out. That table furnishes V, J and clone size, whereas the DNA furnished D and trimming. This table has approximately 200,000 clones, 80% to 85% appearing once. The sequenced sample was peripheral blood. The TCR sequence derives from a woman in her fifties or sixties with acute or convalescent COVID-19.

CDR3 in DNA: TGCAGTGCTAGTGATAGCGGGGGGCAGAGGTCCTACGAGCAGTACTTC. It translates to CSASDSGGQRSYEQYF. This chain connects TRBV20-1 to TRBJ2-7, with 10 bases fitting TRBD2. Trimming cost V 3 bases and J 1 base; bases outside gene matches: 9. The CDR3 extends over 16 amino acids. The V gene's germline CDR1 is DFQATT and CDR2 SNEGSKA (reference sequence).